A single sample is the source of the 2 T cell receptor beta chains below, sequenced in a study of T cell changes during pregnancy in multiple sclerosis. This table comes from immunoSEQ multiplex PCR, and its TCRdb copy is limited to in-frame clones, with some not included. The repertoire holds about 70,000 clones, with around 91% as singletons. The starting material was peripheral blood, obtained in the third trimester of pregnancy. These receptors came from a female donor in good health, enrolled as a control in a pregnancy study.

This chain connects TRBV7-2 to TRBJ1-5; D remains ambiguous. Germline values: CDR1 SGHTA, CDR2 FQGNSA. This CDR3 comprises 15 residues. With 2 bases removed from V and 0 bases from J, the gap between germline ends came to 8 bases. In DNA, the CDR3 is TGTGCCAGCAGCTTAAAAGGAGTTAGCAATCAGCCCCAGCATTTT. Its translation is CASSLKGVSNQPQHF.

This clone appeared once. The chain recombines TRBV27 with TRBJ2-3; TRBD2 agrees at 7 bases. V gave up 6 bases and J gave up 2 bases; unmatched junction bases: 11. CDR1 is MNHEY, CDR2 SMNVEV, per germline (reference sequence). The CDR3 consists of 16 residues. This CDR3 reads CASRPPVRGDTDTQYF. The DNA of the CDR3 is TGTGCCAGCAGGCCCCCAGTTCGGGGGGACACAGATACGCAGTATTTT.